This T cell receptor (beta chain) was captured by sequencing in a study of blood T cell repertoires in COVID-19. Some clones are missing from TCRdb's copy, which holds only in-frame ones; the method was immunoSEQ multiplex PCR. The sample records 210,000 or so clones, 75% to 85% being singletons. The cohort comprised adults aged about 18 to 90 years residing in 20 to 25 US areas. Clinical history reported by participants formed the basis on which cohorts were assigned. Germline loops: CDR1 SNHLY, CDR2 FYNNEI. With 1 base removed from V and 4 bases from J, the gap between germline ends came to 8 bases. CDR3 length: 14 amino acids.

The sequence was obtained from a woman aged 40 to 50 with acute COVID-19. Material for sequencing was PBMCs or T cells enriched from blood (not recorded which). This rearrangement joins TRBV2 to TRBJ1-5; no clear D gene. The CDR3 coding sequence is TGTGCCAGCAGTGAAGGGGGAGGGAATCAGCCCCAGCATTTT. Its translation: CASSEGGGNQPQHF.